This T cell receptor beta chain was profiled in a study of long-term antiretroviral therapy in people with HIV. Study-wide results and limits: Before ART, certain clones expanded, and these dominated the repertoire at all time points.

Comment on this clone: Its antigen is still unknown.

The immunoSEQ assay was v3.0, run at survey level. Only in-frame clones appear in the TCRdb table, and some are missing; sequencing was by immunoSEQ multiplex PCR. The sample shows 20,000 to 25,000 clones, 88% of them seen only once. With 7 bases clipped from V and 4 bases from J, the junction kept 9 bases outside the gene matches. Germline loops: CDR1 SNHLY, CDR2 FYNNEI. This CDR3 has 16 residues. The clonotype was recovered from a man aged 55 to 69 with HIV. Sequencing used unsorted PBMCs, obtained 0.6 years after starting antiretroviral therapy. The V gene is TRBV2, the J gene TRBJ2-7, with 14 bases aligning to TRBD2. CDR3: CASTRLAGGQAYEQYF. In DNA, the CDR3 is TGTGCCAGCACCCGACTAGCGGGGGGGCAAGCGTACGAGCAGTACTTC.